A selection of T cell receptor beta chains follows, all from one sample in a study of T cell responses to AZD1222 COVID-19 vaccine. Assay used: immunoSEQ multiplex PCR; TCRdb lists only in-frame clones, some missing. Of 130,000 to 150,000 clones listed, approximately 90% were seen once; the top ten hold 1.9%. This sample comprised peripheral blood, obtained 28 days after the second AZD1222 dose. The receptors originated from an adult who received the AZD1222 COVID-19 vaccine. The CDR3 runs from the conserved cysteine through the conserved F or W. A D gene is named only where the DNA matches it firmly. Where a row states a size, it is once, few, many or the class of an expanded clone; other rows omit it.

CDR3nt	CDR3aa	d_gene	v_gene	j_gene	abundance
TGTGCCAGCTCACCCCGTGACAGCGACAATCAGCCCCAGCATTTT	CASSPRDSDNQPQHF	.	TRBV18	TRBJ1-5	once
TGTGCCTGGAGTAGGGACACTCTTAACACCATATATTTT	CAWSRDTLNTIYF	.	TRBV30	TRBJ1-3	.
TGTGCCAGCAGCCCCCGCCAGGGCACTGGCGTCCTGACTTTC	CASSPRQGTGVLTF	.	TRBV11-3	TRBJ2-6	once
TGTGCCAGCAGTTACTCGGGGGCAAGCAATCAGCCCCAGCATTTT	CASSYSGASNQPQHF	.	TRBV6-5	TRBJ1-5	.
TGCGCCAGCAGCCAAGATCTAGCTGGGCCCTACGAGCAGTACTTC	CASSQDLAGPYEQYF	.	TRBV4-1	TRBJ2-7	few
TGTGCCAGCAGTTTGGGACAGAACTATGGCTACACCTTC	CASSLGQNYGYTF	TRBD1	TRBV6-5	TRBJ1-2	.
TGCGCCAGCAGCCTGGGAGCGAGGGTGGGCAATGAGCAGTTCTTC	CASSLGARVGNEQFF	.	TRBV5-1	TRBJ2-1	.
TGTGCCAGTCTCCCGGGGCTTTATCAGCCCCAGCATTTT	CASLPGLYQPQHF	.	TRBV19	TRBJ1-5	once
TGTGCCAGCAGTTGGGGATTGGGTGAAAAACTGTTTTTT	CASSWGLGEKLFF	.	TRBV6-5	TRBJ1-4	.
TGTGCCAGCAGCTCCTCCCAAGGACAGAACTATGGCTACACCTTC	CASSSSQGQNYGYTF	.	TRBV5-4	TRBJ1-2	.
TGTGCCAGCAGCGTCCCCGGGACCCCGGAGGAGAACACCATATATTTT	CASSVPGTPEENTIYF	.	TRBV11-1	TRBJ1-3	.
TGTGCCAGCAGCAGGACTAGCGGAGCTTACAATGAGCAGTTCTTC	CASSRTSGAYNEQFF	TRBD2	TRBV5-8	TRBJ2-1	.
TGTGCCAGCAGCGTAGGGACAGGGGGCGCCGGGGAGCTGTTTTTT	CASSVGTGGAGELFF	TRBD1	TRBV9	TRBJ2-2	.
TGCAGCGTCGGACAGGGAAGAATGGGGAACACCATATATTTT	CSVGQGRMGNTIYF	TRBD1	TRBV29-1	TRBJ1-3	.
TGTGCCAGCAGCTTACAGGTCTCCACTGAAGCTTTCTTT	CASSLQVSTEAFF	.	TRBV11-1	TRBJ1-1	.
TGTGCCATCAGTGAGTCGGGGTGGGAAAACATTCAGTACTTC	CAISESGWENIQYF	.	TRBV10-3	TRBJ2-4	.
TGCAGTGCTAGTCGGTGGGAGGTGGGCTCCGAGCAGTACTTC	CSASRWEVGSEQYF	.	TRBV20-1	TRBJ2-7	.
TGTGCCAGCAGCCCAAGGGACCGACCGGTCGGCTACACCTTC	CASSPRDRPVGYTF	.	TRBV3-1/TRBV3-2	TRBJ1-2	.
TGTGCCAGCTCCCCCGGCCGGGCGAACACTGAAGCTTTCTTT	CASSPGRANTEAFF	.	TRBV18	TRBJ1-1	.
TGTGCCAGCAGCTCGTCCCGGGACAGGACCGGGCGCAATGAGCAGTTCTTC	CASSSSRDRTGRNEQFF	TRBD1	TRBV5-6	TRBJ2-1	.
TGTGCCAGCAGCTTGAATGAGCAGCCCCAGCATTTT	CASSLNEQPQHF	.	TRBV7-9	TRBJ1-5	.
TGCGCCAGCAGCTTGATACCAGAGAGCTCCTACAATGAGCAGTTCTTC	CASSLIPESSYNEQFF	.	TRBV5-1	TRBJ2-1	.